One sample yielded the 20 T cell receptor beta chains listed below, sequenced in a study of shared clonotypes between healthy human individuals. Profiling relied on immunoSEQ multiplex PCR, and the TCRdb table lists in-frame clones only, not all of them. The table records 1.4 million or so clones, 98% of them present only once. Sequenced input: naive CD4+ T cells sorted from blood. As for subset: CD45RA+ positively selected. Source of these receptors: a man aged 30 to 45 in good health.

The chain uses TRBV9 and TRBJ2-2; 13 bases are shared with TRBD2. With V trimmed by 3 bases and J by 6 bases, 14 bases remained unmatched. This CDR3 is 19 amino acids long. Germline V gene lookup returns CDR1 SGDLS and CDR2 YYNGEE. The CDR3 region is CASSEGTSGMRWTAGELFF. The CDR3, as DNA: TGTGCCAGCAGCGAGGGGACTAGCGGGATGAGGTGGACGGCCGGGGAGCTGTTTTTT.

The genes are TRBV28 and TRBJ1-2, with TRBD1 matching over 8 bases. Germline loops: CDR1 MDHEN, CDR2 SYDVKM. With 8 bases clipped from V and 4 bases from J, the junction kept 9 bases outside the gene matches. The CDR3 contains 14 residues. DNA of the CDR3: TGTGCCAGCCGTCCGGGACAGGCGTTCTATGGCTACACCTTC. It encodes CASRPGQAFYGYTF.

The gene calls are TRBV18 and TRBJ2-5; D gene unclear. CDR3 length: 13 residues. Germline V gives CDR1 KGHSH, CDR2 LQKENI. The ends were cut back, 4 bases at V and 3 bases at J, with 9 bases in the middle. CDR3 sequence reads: CASSQGIEETQYF. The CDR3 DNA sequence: TGTGCCAGCTCACAAGGTATAGAAGAGACCCAGTACTTC.

For the CDR3, the DNA is TGTGCCAGCAGCCTTCTCGGGACAGGGATCCGCTACGAGCAGTACTTC. It encodes CASSLLGTGIRYEQYF. This chain connects TRBV5-6 to TRBJ2-7; 9 bases match TRBD1. The germline V gene encodes CDR1 SGHDT and CDR2 YYEEEE. The CDR3 runs 16 residues. V lost 4 bases, J lost 3 bases, and 11 bases stayed unmatched.

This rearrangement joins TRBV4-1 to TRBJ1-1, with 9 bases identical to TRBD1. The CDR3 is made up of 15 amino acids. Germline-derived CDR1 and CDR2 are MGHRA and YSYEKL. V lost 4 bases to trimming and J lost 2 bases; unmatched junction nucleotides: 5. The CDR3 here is CASSREGQGNTEAFF. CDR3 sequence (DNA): TGCGCCAGCAGCCGGGAGGGACAGGGAAACACTGAAGCTTTCTTT.

The CDR3 loop is CAISEWGESAFF. The CDR3 DNA is TGTGCCATCAGTGAGTGGGGGGAGTCGGCTTTCTTT. The gene calls are TRBV10-3 and TRBJ1-1; D might be TRBD1 (5 bases). The germline gives CDR1 ENHRY, CDR2 SYGVKD. The CDR3 sequence is 12 residues long. Trimming shortened V by 1 base and J by 11 bases, and 11 bases separated the two germline ends.

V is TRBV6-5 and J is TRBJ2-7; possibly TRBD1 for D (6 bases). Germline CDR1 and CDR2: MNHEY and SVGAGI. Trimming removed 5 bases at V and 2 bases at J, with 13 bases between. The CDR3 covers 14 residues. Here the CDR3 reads CASSLPGQTYEQYF. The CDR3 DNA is TGTGCCAGCAGTCTCCCGGGACAAACCTACGAGCAGTACTTC.

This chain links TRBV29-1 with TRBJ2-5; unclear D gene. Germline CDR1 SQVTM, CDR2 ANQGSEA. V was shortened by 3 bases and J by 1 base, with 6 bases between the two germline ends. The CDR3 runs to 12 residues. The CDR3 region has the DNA TGCAGCGTTGAGGCAGTCCAAGAGACCCAGTACTTC. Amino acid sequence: CSVEAVQETQYF.

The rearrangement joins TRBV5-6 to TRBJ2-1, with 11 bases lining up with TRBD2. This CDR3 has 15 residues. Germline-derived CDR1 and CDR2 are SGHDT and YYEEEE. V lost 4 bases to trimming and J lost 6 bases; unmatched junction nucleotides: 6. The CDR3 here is CASSLAGGSSNEQFF. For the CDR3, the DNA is TGTGCCAGCAGCCTAGCGGGAGGCTCTAGCAATGAGCAGTTCTTC.

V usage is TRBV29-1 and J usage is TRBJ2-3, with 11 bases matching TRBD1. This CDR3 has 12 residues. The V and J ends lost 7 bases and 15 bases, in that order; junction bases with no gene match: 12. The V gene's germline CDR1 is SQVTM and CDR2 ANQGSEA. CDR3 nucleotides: TGCAGCGCCGAAGTTCCGGGACAGGGGGTCTATTTT. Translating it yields CSAEVPGQGVYF.

The CDR3 DNA reads TGTGCCAGCACCCTAGGGCTTTCCTACAATGAGCAGTTCTTC. Protein product: CASTLGLSYNEQFF. V and J are TRBV28 and TRBJ2-1; D is uncertain. From germline, CDR1 is MDHEN and CDR2 SYDVKM. This CDR3 contains 14 residues. The V end lost 7 bases, the J end lost 1 base, and 11 bases lay between the germline ends. The full variable domain, with the rest looked up from reference TRBV28 and TRBJ2-1, is DVKVTQSSRYLVKRTGEKVFLECVQDMDHENMFWYRQDPGLGLRLIYFSYDVKMKEKGDIPEGYSVSREKKERFSLILESASTNQTSMYLCASTLGLSYNEQFFGPGTRLTVL.

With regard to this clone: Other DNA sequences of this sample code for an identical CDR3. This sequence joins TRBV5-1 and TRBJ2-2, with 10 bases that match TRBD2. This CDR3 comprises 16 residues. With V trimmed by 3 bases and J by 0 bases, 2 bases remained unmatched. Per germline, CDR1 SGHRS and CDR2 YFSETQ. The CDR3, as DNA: TGCGCCAGCAGCTCCGGACTAGCGGCGAACACCGGGGAGCTGTTTTTT. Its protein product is CASSSGLAANTGELFF.

Here the CDR3 reads CAISGTSGSSYNEQFF. As DNA, the CDR3 is TGTGCCATCAGTGGCACTAGCGGGAGCTCCTACAATGAGCAGTTCTTC. The chain combines TRBV10-3 with TRBJ2-1; 11 bases fit TRBD2. CDR1 ENHRY and CDR2 SYGVKD come from the germline V gene. V dropped 4 bases and J dropped 0; count of bases not matched to a gene: 2. The CDR3 extends over 16 amino acids.

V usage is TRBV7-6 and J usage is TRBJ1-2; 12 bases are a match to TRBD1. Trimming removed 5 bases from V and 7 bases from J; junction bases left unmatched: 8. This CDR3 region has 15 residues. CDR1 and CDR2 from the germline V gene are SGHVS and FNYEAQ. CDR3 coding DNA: TGTGCCAGCAGCGCACCCGGGACAGGGGGCTTTGGCTACACCTTC. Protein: CASSAPGTGGFGYTF.

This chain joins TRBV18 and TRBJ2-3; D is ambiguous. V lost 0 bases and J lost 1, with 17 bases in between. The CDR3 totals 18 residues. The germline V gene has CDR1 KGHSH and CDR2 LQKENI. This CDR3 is CASSPPIWGAPGTDTQYF. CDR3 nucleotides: TGTGCCAGCTCACCACCGATCTGGGGTGCTCCAGGCACAGATACGCAGTATTTT.

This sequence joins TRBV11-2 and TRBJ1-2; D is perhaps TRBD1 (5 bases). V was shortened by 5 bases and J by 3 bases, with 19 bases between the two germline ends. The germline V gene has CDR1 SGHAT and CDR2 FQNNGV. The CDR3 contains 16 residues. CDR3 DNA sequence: TGTGCCAGCAGCACCTCCGGGGCAACGGCGGACTATGGCTACACCTTC. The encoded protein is CASSTSGATADYGYTF.

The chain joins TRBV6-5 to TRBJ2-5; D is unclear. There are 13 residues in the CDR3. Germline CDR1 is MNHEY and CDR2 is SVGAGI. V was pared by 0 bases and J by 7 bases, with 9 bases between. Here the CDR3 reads CASSYSIRGTQYF. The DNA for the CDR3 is TGTGCCAGCAGTTACTCGATACGAGGGACCCAGTACTTC.

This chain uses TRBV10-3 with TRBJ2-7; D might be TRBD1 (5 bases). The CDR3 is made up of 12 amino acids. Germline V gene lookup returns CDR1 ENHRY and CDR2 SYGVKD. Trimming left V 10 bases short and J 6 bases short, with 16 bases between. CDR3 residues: CATWGPLGEQYF. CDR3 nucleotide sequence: TGTGCCACCTGGGGCCCTTTGGGCGAGCAGTACTTC.

CDR3 sequence reads: CASSQDLNNEQFF. Here the CDR3 DNA reads TGTGCCAGCAGCCAGGACCTCAACAATGAGCAGTTCTTC. The chain has TRBV11-2 and TRBJ2-1; no clear D. Germline CDR1 reads SGHAT; CDR2 reads FQNNGV. Trimming took 5 bases from V and 5 from J, leaving 10 bases between them. This CDR3 region has 13 residues.

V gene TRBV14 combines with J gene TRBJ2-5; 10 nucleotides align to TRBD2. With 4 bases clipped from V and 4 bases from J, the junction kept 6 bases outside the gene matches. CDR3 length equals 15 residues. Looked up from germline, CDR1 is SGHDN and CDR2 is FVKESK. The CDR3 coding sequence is TGTGCCAGCAGCCCACGGACTAGCGGAGCAGAGACCCAGTACTTC. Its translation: CASSPRTSGAETQYF.